These T cell receptor beta chains were read from a single sample in a study of T cells after yellow fever vaccination. TCRdb passed the 5' RACE reads through MiXCR, listing each CDR3 protein once. The sample has a few hundred thousand distinct CDR3 sequences; around a tenth are singletons. Sample: PBMCs, taken on the day of the first yellow fever vaccination. These TCRs come from a man between 18 and 35 years old who received the YFV17D yellow fever vaccine. The CDR3 runs from the conserved cysteine through the conserved F or W. D genes are given only for firm matches. Clone size is given for some rows only: seen once, a few or many times, or a class if the clone is expanded.

D | size | J | V | CDR3 | DNA
TRBD2 | - | TRBJ2-2 | TRBV5-4 | CASSTIGTSLTGELFF | TGTGCCAGCAGCACGATCGGGACTAGCCTCACCGGGGAGCTGTTTTTT
- | few | TRBJ2-7 | TRBV7-8 | CASSNRPRGSYEQYF | TGTGCCAGCAGCAACCGCCCTAGGGGTTCCTACGAGCAGTACTTC
- | - | TRBJ2-4 | TRBV18 | CASSPLARLAKNIQYF | TGTGCCAGCTCACCATTGGCCCGTTTAGCCAAAAACATTCAGTACTTC
- | few | TRBJ1-1 | TRBV5-1 | CASSQGINTEAFF | TGCGCCAGCAGCCAGGGGATCAACACTGAAGCTTTCTTT
- | few | TRBJ2-1 | TRBV6-1 | CASRPGVWNEQFF | TGTGCCAGCAGGCCGGGGGTATGGAATGAGCAGTTCTTC
TRBD1 | - | TRBJ1-3 | TRBV3-1 | CASSLRTGKDTIYF | TGTGCCAGCAGCCTACGGACAGGGAAGGACACCATATATTTT
- | - | TRBJ2-3 | TRBV23-1 | CASSRGGLTDTQYF | TGCGCCAGCAGTCGGGGGGGGCTGACAGATACGCAGTATTTT
TRBD1 | many | TRBJ1-5 | TRBV12-3/TRBV12-4 | CASTSDRANQPQHF | TGTGCCAGCACCTCGGACAGGGCGAATCAGCCCCAGCATTTT
TRBD1 | - | TRBJ1-5 | TRBV19 | CASSLIQGNQPQHF | TGTGCCAGTAGTCTCATACAGGGGAACCAGCCCCAGCATTTT
TRBD2 | few | TRBJ2-3 | TRBV20-1 | CSARTSGGAPTQYF | TGCAGTGCTAGGACTAGCGGGGGGGCCCCTACGCAGTATTTT
TRBD1 | - | TRBJ1-2 | TRBV20-1 | CSAPSGTDLYGYTF | TGCAGTGCTCCTTCCGGGACAGACCTCTATGGCTACACCTTC
- | many | TRBJ2-3 | TRBV18 | CASSPPSPDTQYF | TGTGCCAGCTCACCACCCAGTCCTGATACGCAGTATTTT
- | - | TRBJ2-5 | TRBV5-4 | CASSSRGTGTETQYF | TGTGCCAGCAGCTCACGAGGTACAGGGACGGAGACCCAGTACTTC
- | - | TRBJ1-2 | TRBV15 | CATSIRAAVGYGYTF | TGTGCCACCAGCATACGAGCGGCGGTGGGCTATGGCTACACCTTC
- | few | TRBJ2-5 | TRBV7-2 | CASTTRGDKQETQYF | TGTGCCAGCACCACGAGGGGGGACAAACAAGAGACCCAGTACTTC
- | - | TRBJ2-3 | TRBV5-4 | CASSLGGPRDTQYF | TGTGCCAGCAGCTTGGGTGGGCCACGAGATACGCAGTATTTT
TRBD1 | once | TRBJ1-1 | TRBV7-9 | CASSSHRGGNTEAFF | TGTGCCAGCAGCTCCCACAGGGGTGGGAACACTGAAGCTTTCTTT
- | few | TRBJ1-5 | TRBV30 | CAYRDGRAQHF | TGTGCCTACCGGGACGGACGAGCCCAGCATTTT
- | - | TRBJ2-2 | TRBV20-1 | CSARDRGWGTGELFF | TGCAGTGCTAGAGATCGGGGATGGGGCACCGGGGAGCTGTTTTTT
TRBD1 | few | TRBJ2-2 | TRBV7-2 | CASSIGGSTGELFF | TGTGCCAGCAGCATAGGGGGCTCAACCGGGGAGCTGTTTTTT
- | few | TRBJ2-1 | TRBV4-3 | CASSRTGVSYNEQFF | TGCGCCAGCAGCCGTACGGGCGTCTCCTACAATGAGCAGTTCTTC
- | - | TRBJ1-4 | TRBV7-2 | CASSLTAIPNEKLFF | TGTGCCAGCAGCCTAACAGCAATACCTAATGAAAAACTGTTTTTT
TRBD2 | many | TRBJ2-7 | TRBV7-9 | CASSFLAGGPYEQYF | TGTGCCAGCAGCTTCCTAGCGGGGGGACCCTACGAGCAGTACTTC
- | many | TRBJ2-3 | TRBV5-1 | CASSLEGRTDTQYF | TGCGCCAGCAGCTTGGAAGGGCGCACAGATACGCAGTATTTT
- | few | TRBJ2-1 | TRBV5-4 | CASSFQSSYNEQFF | TGTGCCAGCAGCTTTCAAAGCTCCTACAATGAGCAGTTCTTC
- | - | TRBJ1-1 | TRBV3-1 | CASSSGVGGGTEAFF | TGTGCCAGCAGCTCCGGCGTCGGGGGAGGGACTGAAGCTTTCTTT
TRBD1 | few | TRBJ2-1 | TRBV7-2 | CASSTRTGSYNEQFF | TGTGCCAGCAGCACCCGGACAGGTTCCTACAATGAGCAGTTCTTC
- | - | TRBJ1-1 | TRBV2 | CASSVLRANTEAFF | TGTGCCAGCAGTGTTCTAAGGGCTAACACTGAAGCTTTCTTT
TRBD2 | - | TRBJ2-5 | TRBV20-1 | CSARATSGKETQYF | TGCAGTGCTAGAGCGACTAGCGGCAAAGAGACCCAGTACTTC
- | few | TRBJ1-1 | TRBV19 | CASSTGQMNTEAFF | TGTGCCAGTAGTACCGGACAGATGAACACTGAAGCTTTCTTT
- | few | TRBJ2-4 | TRBV20-1 | CSARDWLAKNIQYF | TGCAGTGCTAGAGATTGGCTAGCCAAAAACATTCAGTACTTC
- | few | TRBJ2-1 | TRBV4-3 | CASSLLGRYNEQFF | TGCGCCAGCAGCCTCTTAGGGCGCTACAATGAGCAGTTCTTC
- | few | TRBJ1-1 | TRBV11-2 | CASSLSELRTEAFF | TGTGCCAGCAGCTTATCAGAGCTTCGCACTGAAGCTTTCTTT
TRBD2 | few | TRBJ2-1 | TRBV9 | CASSGPGLAGDEQFF | TGTGCCAGCAGCGGACCGGGACTAGCGGGGGATGAGCAGTTCTTC
TRBD1 | - | TRBJ1-1 | TRBV4-1 | CASSQFTGENSEAFF | TGCGCCAGCAGCCAATTTACAGGGGAAAACAGTGAAGCTTTCTTT
TRBD1 | few | TRBJ1-6 | TRBV20-1 | CSARVAGGSPLHF | TGCAGTGCTAGAGTGGCAGGGGGATCACCCCTCCACTTT
- | - | TRBJ1-1 | TRBV7-8 | CASSFSPGGLNTEAFF | TGTGCCAGCAGCTTCTCCCCCGGCGGGCTGAACACTGAAGCTTTCTTT
- | many | TRBJ2-1 | TRBV7-9 | CASGVTNEQFF | TGTGCCAGCGGGGTTACCAATGAGCAGTTCTTC
- | few | TRBJ1-3 | TRBV4-3 | CASSQVPTRSGNTIYF | TGCGCCAGCAGCCAAGTCCCAACTCGGTCAGGAAACACCATATATTTT
- | few | TRBJ1-4 | TRBV11-1 | CASSLDYQAGSKDEKLFF | TGTGCCAGCAGCTTAGACTATCAGGCAGGGTCGAAGGATGAAAAACTGTTTTTT
- | many | TRBJ2-5 | TRBV20-1 | CSALSGGAETQYF | TGCAGTGCTCTATCGGGGGGCGCGGAGACCCAGTACTTC
- | few | TRBJ1-5 | TRBV7-8 | CASSPRGVTADNQPQHF | TGTGCCAGCAGCCCTAGAGGGGTGACAGCGGACAATCAGCCCCAGCATTTT
TRBD1 | - | TRBJ2-3 | TRBV10-3 | CASQGAPTDTQYF | TGTGCCAGCCAGGGGGCTCCCACGGATACGCAGTATTTT
- | many | TRBJ2-5 | TRBV29-1 | CSVEGVEWKPDQETQYF | TGCAGCGTTGAAGGAGTTGAATGGAAACCTGACCAAGAGACCCAGTACTTC
TRBD2 | few | TRBJ2-7 | TRBV27 | CASSERLAGGPTLVYEQYF | TGTGCCAGCAGTGAACGACTAGCGGGGGGCCCAACTTTGGTCTACGAGCAGTACTTC
TRBD2 | - | TRBJ2-1 | TRBV2 | CASSAQRGPNEQFF | TGTGCCAGCAGTGCCCAGCGGGGCCCCAATGAGCAGTTCTTC
TRBD1 | many | TRBJ1-1 | TRBV12-3/TRBV12-4 | CASSAGSGQGNTEAFF | TGTGCCAGCAGTGCTGGGTCTGGACAGGGGAACACTGAAGCTTTCTTT
TRBD1 | few | TRBJ1-2 | TRBV27 | CASSSYMGQSNYGYTF | TGTGCCAGCAGTAGCTACATGGGACAGAGTAACTATGGCTACACCTTC
- | many | TRBJ2-2 | TRBV9 | CASKQGTGELFF | TGTGCCAGCAAGCAGGGTACCGGGGAGCTGTTTTTT
TRBD1 | many | TRBJ1-1 | TRBV7-9 | CASSPRTGMNTEAFF | TGTGCCAGCAGCCCACGGACAGGGATGAACACTGAAGCTTTCTTT
- | - | TRBJ1-5 | TRBV4-1 | CASSQAAGTNQPQHF | TGCGCCAGCAGCCAAGCAGCAGGTACCAATCAGCCCCAGCATTTT
TRBD1 | many | TRBJ1-3 | TRBV28 | CASSQRPGTGDFNGNTIYF | TGTGCCAGCAGTCAACGACCCGGGACAGGGGATTTTAATGGAAACACCATATATTTT
- | - | TRBJ2-1 | TRBV3-1 | CASSQISGVEQFF | TGTGCCAGCAGCCAGATTAGTGGCGTTGAGCAGTTCTTC
TRBD1 | - | TRBJ2-5 | TRBV9 | CASSPRQGREGETQYF | TGTGCCAGCAGCCCCCGACAGGGCCGAGAGGGAGAGACCCAGTACTTC
- | few | TRBJ2-7 | TRBV27 | CASSPHYTYEQYF | TGTGCCAGCAGTCCCCACTACACCTACGAGCAGTACTTC
TRBD2 | - | TRBJ2-3 | TRBV5-4 | CASSSGLAGELDTQYF | TGTGCCAGCAGCTCAGGACTAGCGGGGGAGTTGGATACGCAGTATTTT
TRBD1 | - | TRBJ2-7 | TRBV20-1 | CSATLPGGSYEQYF | TGCAGTGCTACTTTACCAGGGGGCAGCTACGAGCAGTACTTC
TRBD1 | many | TRBJ1-2 | TRBV6-1 | CASSSGTGPYGYTF | TGTGCCAGCAGCTCCGGGACAGGCCCTTATGGCTACACCTTC